The present entry profiles one T cell receptor (beta chain) with its context. Antigen: not known. Germline V lookup: CDR1 SGHRS, CDR2 YFSETQ. Deletions cut 4 bases from V and 4 bases from J, with 14 bases between. This CDR3 contains 14 residues. Profiling relied on immunoSEQ multiplex PCR, and the TCRdb table lists in-frame clones only, not all of them. Among approximately 39,000 clones, 60% to 85% were seen once, and the ten largest hold around 20%. CD4 enrichment then naive enrichment separated naive from memory CD4+ cells. This sample was taken from a study of CD4 T cells in relation to SARS-CoV-2 and coronaviruses.

The receptor comes from an adult with COVID-19. The sample comprised memory CD4+ T cells from PBMCs, cultured in vitro. The V gene is TRBV5-1, the J gene TRBJ1-2; D may be TRBD1 (5 bases). Here the CDR3 reads CASSPGAGIYGYTF. The CDR3 bases are TGCGCCAGCAGCCCCGGGGCTGGGATCTATGGCTACACCTTC.